Sequencing of this T cell receptor (beta chain) was carried out in a study of blood T cell repertoires in COVID-19. About the study: The samples span acute and convalescent COVID-19 from the United States, Italy and Spain. PBMCs, B-cell-depleted T cells, or T cells were the source of the cDNA or gDNA that made up the material.

Source study methods: For nucleated cells, counts were estimated from reference gene primer amplification. The data were produced by immunoSEQ multiplex PCR, yet TCRdb's version contains in-frame clones alone and is incomplete. V and J calls and clone size are as listed in that table; D and trimming were resolved from the DNA. The table includes 200,000 to 250,000 clones, more than 75% detected once. CDR3 length: 13 amino acids. Trimming took 11 bases from V and 8 from J, leaving 18 bases between them. CDR1 and CDR2 (germline): MDHEN, SYDVKM. The sequenced sample consisted of peripheral blood. The chain is built from TRBV28 and TRBJ1-4, with D hard to call. The receptor was derived from a man aged 50 or older with acute or convalescent COVID-19. The CDR3 spells CAGGGPLWEKLFF. The CDR3 DNA follows: TGTGCCGGAGGCGGACCCCTCTGGGAAAAACTGTTTTTT. The full variable domain, completed using reference TRBV28 and TRBJ1-4, is DVKVTQSSRYLVKRTGEKVFLECVQDMDHENMFWYRQDPGLGLRLIYFSYDVKMKEKGDIPEGYSVSREKKERFSLILESASTNQTSMYLCAGGGPLWEKLFFGSGTQLSVL.